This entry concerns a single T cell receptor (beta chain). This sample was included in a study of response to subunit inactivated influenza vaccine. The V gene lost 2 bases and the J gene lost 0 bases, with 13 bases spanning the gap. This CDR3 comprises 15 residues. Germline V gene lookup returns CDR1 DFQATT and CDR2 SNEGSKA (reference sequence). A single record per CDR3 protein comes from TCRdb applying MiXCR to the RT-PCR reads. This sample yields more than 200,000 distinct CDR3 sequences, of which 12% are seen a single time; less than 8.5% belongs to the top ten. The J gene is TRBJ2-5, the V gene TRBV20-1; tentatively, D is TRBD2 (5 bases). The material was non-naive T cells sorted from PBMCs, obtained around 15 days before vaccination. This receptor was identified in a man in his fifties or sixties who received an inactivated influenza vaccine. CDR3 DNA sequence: TGCAGTGCTAGACCATTACTAGAGGACCAAGAGACCCAGTACTTC. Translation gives CSARPLLEDQETQYF.